This is a list of T cell receptor beta chains from one sample in a study of T-cell reconstitution after alpha-beta-depleted transplantation in children. TCRdb independently ran MiXCR on the PCR reads; one entry per CDR3 protein. The sample holds around 670,000 distinct CDR3 sequences, approximately 14% seen once. The sequencing used PBMCs, collected before TCRalphabeta/CD19-depleted stem cell transplant. These receptor sequences come from a girl aged 2 to 9 with congenital amegakaryocytic thrombocytopenia, due to receive a stem cell transplant. Each CDR3 is given with its conserved first and last residue. The D gene is left open where the match is weak. Only some rows state a clone size, as once, few, many or a class for expanded clones.

cdr3_nt cdr3_aa d_call j_call v_call clone_size
TGTGCCAGCAGTGAAATTTGGAATCAGCCCCAGCATTTT CASSEIWNQPQHF - TRBJ1-5 TRBV6-1 -
TGTGCCAGCAGTGATGTGACTAGCGGGATAAGGGATACGCAGTATTTT CASSDVTSGIRDTQYF TRBD2 TRBJ2-3 TRBV6-1 -
TGTGCCAGCAGCGGCCCTCGGCGAGAGACCCAGTACTTC CASSGPRRETQYF - TRBJ2-5 TRBV6-1 many
TGCGCCAGCAGCTTGGGGCAGCCCGACACTGAAGCTTTCTTT CASSLGQPDTEAFF - TRBJ1-1 TRBV5-1 few
TGTGCCAGCAGCGACTCGGGGGAGCCCCAGCATTTT CASSDSGEPQHF - TRBJ1-5 TRBV6-5 many
TGTGCCAGCACTGAAACCGGGACAAGCAATGAAAAACTGTTTTTT CASTETGTSNEKLFF - TRBJ1-4 TRBV2 few
TGCAGCGTTGAATTGACCGGTACAGATACGCAGTATTTT CSVELTGTDTQYF - TRBJ2-3 TRBV29-1 -
TGTGCCAGCAGTCCTAGCGGGAGAAAGGATGAGCAGTTCTTC CASSPSGRKDEQFF TRBD2 TRBJ2-1 TRBV12-3/TRBV12-4 many
TGCGCCAGCAGTGATCGACGGGGGGAGACTGAAGCTTTCTTT CASSDRRGETEAFF - TRBJ1-1 TRBV10-1 many
TGTGCCAGCAGCTTCTTGCGGGACAGGGGGACCGCAAGGGCAAAAAACATTCAGTACTTC CASSFLRDRGTARAKNIQYF TRBD1 TRBJ2-4 TRBV7-8 few
TGCAGTGCTAGAGATCCGGGTACTAGCGGGCCAGACAATGAGCAGTTCTTC CSARDPGTSGPDNEQFF TRBD2 TRBJ2-1 TRBV20-1 many
TGTGCCAGCAGCCGCGGCTTGAACACTGAAGCTTTCTTT CASSRGLNTEAFF - TRBJ1-1 TRBV6-1 many
TGCAGCGTTATGTCGACCGTGAACACTGAAGCTTTCTTT CSVMSTVNTEAFF - TRBJ1-1 TRBV29-1 many
TGTGCCAGCAGCACTAACAGACTAGCGGGAGTCCCCTACGAGCAGTACTTC CASSTNRLAGVPYEQYF TRBD2 TRBJ2-7 TRBV7-2 many
TGTGCCAGCAGCCGGGGAGGCACCGGGGAGCTGTTTTTT CASSRGGTGELFF - TRBJ2-2 TRBV7-8 many
TGTGCCAGCAGTTGGACAGGGGGAAATGAGCAGTTCTTC CASSWTGGNEQFF TRBD1 TRBJ2-1 TRBV14 many
TGTGCCAGCAGTACCCTCGGAGGGGGTCAAGAGACCCAGTACTTC CASSTLGGGQETQYF - TRBJ2-5 TRBV6-1 -
TGTGCCAGCAGCTGGAATGTAGGGGGCACAGATACGCAGTATTTT CASSWNVGGTDTQYF - TRBJ2-3 TRBV7-2 many
TGTGCCATCAGGGGGGACAAGCTCACCTACAGCGAGCAGTACTTC CAIRGDKLTYSEQYF - TRBJ2-7 TRBV10-3 many
TGCAGTGCGCATTCTAACGGTGTCCAAGAGACCCAGTACTTC CSAHSNGVQETQYF - TRBJ2-5 TRBV20-1 few
TGCAGCGTTGAATTGCCGCGGGCTAGCGGGAGTGTGCAGTTCTTC CSVELPRASGSVQFF TRBD2 TRBJ2-1 TRBV29-1 many
TGTGCCAGCAGCTTTTCGAGGGCCACCGCCGGGGAGCTGTTTTTT CASSFSRATAGELFF - TRBJ2-2 TRBV11-2 -
TGCGCCAGCAGCTTTTCAGCTGCTGGGGCCAACGTCCTGACTTTC CASSFSAAGANVLTF - TRBJ2-6 TRBV5-1 few
TGTGCCAGCAGTGAATACAGGGGGACGTACCAAGAGACCCAGTACTTC CASSEYRGTYQETQYF TRBD1 TRBJ2-5 TRBV25-1 -
TGCAGTGCAACAGGGAGATCGTGGGGAGATACGCAGTATTTT CSATGRSWGDTQYF - TRBJ2-3 TRBV20-1 -
TGTGCCAGCAGCGGTTGGACTAGCGGGAGTGCTTACTACAATGAGCAGTTCTTC CASSGWTSGSAYYNEQFF TRBD2 TRBJ2-1 TRBV13 -
TGTGCCAGCAGATATAGAAGGGGTGGGCTTCTTACTAGCACAGATACGCAGTATTTT CASRYRRGGLLTSTDTQYF - TRBJ2-3 TRBV12-3/TRBV12-4 -
TGCGCCAGCAGCCAAGATCGGGGAAGGACATGGGACACCGGGGAGCTGTTTTTT CASSQDRGRTWDTGELFF - TRBJ2-2 TRBV4-1 -
TGTGCCAGCAGCGGCAGGGGACCCTACAATGAGCAGTTCTTC CASSGRGPYNEQFF - TRBJ2-1 TRBV11-3 -
TGTGCCAGCAGCTGGCGGGGAGGAGATACGCAGTATTTT CASSWRGGDTQYF - TRBJ2-3 TRBV12-3/TRBV12-4 few
TGCAGCGTTGCAGGGTCCTATCTGGAGACCCAGTACTTC CSVAGSYLETQYF - TRBJ2-5 TRBV29-1 -
TGCAGTGCTCCTGGACTAGCGGGCACAGATACGCAGTATTTT CSAPGLAGTDTQYF TRBD2 TRBJ2-3 TRBV20-1 many
TGCAGTGCAAACCCCAGGGGACTAGAGATAGATAATGAGCAGTTCTTC CSANPRGLEIDNEQFF TRBD2 TRBJ2-1 TRBV20-1 -
TGTGCCAGCAGACCCACTAGCGAAGATACGCAGTATTTT CASRPTSEDTQYF TRBD2 TRBJ2-3 TRBV12-3/TRBV12-4 many
TGCAGTGCTAAAGGGGAGGACCACCTTAACTATGGCTACACCTTC CSAKGEDHLNYGYTF - TRBJ1-2 TRBV20-1 many
TGTGCCAGCAGCCCGACACTAGCGGAGCGGAACAATGAGCAGTTCTTC CASSPTLAERNNEQFF TRBD2 TRBJ2-1 TRBV9 many
TGTGCCAGCAGTCCCTTCCAGAACACTGAAGCTTTCTTT CASSPFQNTEAFF - TRBJ1-1 TRBV12-3/TRBV12-4 many
TGTGCCAGCAGTTTAGAGGGAGGCAGGGGGCTCAAGCTAGCCAAAAACATTCAGTACTTC CASSLEGGRGLKLAKNIQYF TRBD1 TRBJ2-4 TRBV12-3/TRBV12-4 -
TGCGCCAGCAGCCTGTATGGCAGTAAAGAGACCCAGTACTTC CASSLYGSKETQYF - TRBJ2-5 TRBV5-1 many
TGTGCCAGCAGTTCAGGGGGACCTCTTGAAAAACTGTTTTTT CASSSGGPLEKLFF TRBD1 TRBJ1-4 TRBV7-6 many
TGCAGCGTTGTGCCGGGAGACAGCACAGATACGCAGTATTTT CSVVPGDSTDTQYF - TRBJ2-3 TRBV29-1 many
TGTGCCAGCAGGTCCGGGCCGCAAGAGACCCAGTACTTC CASRSGPQETQYF - TRBJ2-5 TRBV7-2 -
TGTGCCAGCAGTGAAGGGCCGGTAGCGGGAGTGGGTGTCAGCGTAGAGACCCAGTACTTC CASSEGPVAGVGVSVETQYF TRBD2 TRBJ2-5 TRBV6-1 -
TGTGCCAGCAGCTTGGGACTAGCCTGGAATGAGCAGTTCTTC CASSLGLAWNEQFF TRBD2 TRBJ2-1 TRBV5-6 -
TGCGCCAGCACCTTAGCGGGGGGGAGCACAGATACGCAGTATTTT CASTLAGGSTDTQYF TRBD2 TRBJ2-3 TRBV5-1 many
TGTGCCATCAGGAGCGGGACTAGCGGGAGTGTCTACGAGCAGTACTTC CAIRSGTSGSVYEQYF TRBD2 TRBJ2-7 TRBV10-3 few
TGTGCCACCAGCGCTGGAGAGTGGAACGAGCAGTACTTC CATSAGEWNEQYF - TRBJ2-7 TRBV15 many
TGTGCCAGCAGCGTTGAACCCGGACAGCCCCAGCATTTT CASSVEPGQPQHF - TRBJ1-5 TRBV2 -
TGCAGCGCCCATAAAGCCACAGATACGCAGTATTTT CSAHKATDTQYF - TRBJ2-3 TRBV29-1 -
TGCGCCAGCAGCCAAGCTCAACTAGCGGGCAATGAGCAGTTCTTC CASSQAQLAGNEQFF TRBD2 TRBJ2-1 TRBV4-1 many
TGTGCCAGCAGCATCACAGGGGGCTATGAGCAGTTCTTC CASSITGGYEQFF TRBD1 TRBJ2-1 TRBV6-6 many
TGTGCCAGCAGCGTCGCCGGGACTAACTACGAGCAGTACTTC CASSVAGTNYEQYF TRBD2 TRBJ2-7 TRBV7-9 many
TGCAGCGTTGACAGTTCAGAGGGCCTTGGGGGGGAGTACAATGAGCAGTTCTTC CSVDSSEGLGGEYNEQFF TRBD2 TRBJ2-1 TRBV29-1 many